This T cell receptor beta chain was identified in a study of blood T cell repertoires in COVID-19. Study-level information: PBMCs, B-cell-depleted T cells, or T cells provided the cDNA or gDNA that made up the material.

This CDR3 comprises 14 residues. The germline V gene has CDR1 SGHNT and CDR2 YYREEE (reference sequence). After removal of 0 bases from V and 2 bases from J, the junction contained 1 base not matched to a gene. TCRdb's table, derived via immunoSEQ multiplex PCR, lists solely in-frame clones and lacks some. The repertoire holds around 130,000 clones, with roughly 82% as singletons. The chain recombines TRBV5-4 with TRBJ2-7; 8 nucleotides line up with TRBD1. What was sequenced was peripheral blood. This receptor was obtained from a human donor in a cohort sampled during active COVID-19. In DNA, the CDR3 is TGTGCCAGCAGCTTGGAACAGGGGGCCTACGAGCAGTACTTC. Its translation: CASSLEQGAYEQYF.